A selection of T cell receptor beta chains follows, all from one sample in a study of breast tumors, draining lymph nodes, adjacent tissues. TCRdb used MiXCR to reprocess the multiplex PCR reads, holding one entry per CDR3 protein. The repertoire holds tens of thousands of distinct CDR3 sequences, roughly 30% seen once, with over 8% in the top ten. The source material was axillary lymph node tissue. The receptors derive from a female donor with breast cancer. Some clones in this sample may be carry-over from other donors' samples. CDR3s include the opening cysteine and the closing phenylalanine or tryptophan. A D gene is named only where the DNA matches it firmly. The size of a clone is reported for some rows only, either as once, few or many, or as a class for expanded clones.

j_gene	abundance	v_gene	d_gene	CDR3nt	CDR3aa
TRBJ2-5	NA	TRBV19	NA	TGTGCCAGTAGTATGGGGCAGATTCGGGAGACCCAGTACTTC	CASSMGQIRETQYF
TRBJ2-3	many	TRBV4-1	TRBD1	TGCGCCAGCAGCCGAGGGACAGGGCGGCGCGGGAATCCAGATACGCAGTATTTT	CASSRGTGRRGNPDTQYF
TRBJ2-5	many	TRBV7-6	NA	TGTGCCAGCAGCCCGACGGGGAATACGTACCAAGAGACCCAGTACTTC	CASSPTGNTYQETQYF
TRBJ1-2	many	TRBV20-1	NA	TGCAGTGCTAGAGAGCCGGGAACTAACTATGGCTACACCTTC	CSAREPGTNYGYTF
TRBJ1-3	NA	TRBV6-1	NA	TGTGCCAGCGGACCTAGCGGTTCCTCTGGAAACACCATATATTTT	CASGPSGSSGNTIYF
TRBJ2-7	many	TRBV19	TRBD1	TGTGCCAGTAGTTCCGGGACAGGGCTGGCCTACGAGCAGTACTTC	CASSSGTGLAYEQYF
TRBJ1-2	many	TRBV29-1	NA	TGCAGCGTCCCGAACTATAGCTATGGCTACACCTTC	CSVPNYSYGYTF
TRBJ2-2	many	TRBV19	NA	TGTGCCAGTAGTTACTACGACACCAGCGGGGAGCTGTTTTTT	CASSYYDTSGELFF
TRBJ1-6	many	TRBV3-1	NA	TGTGCCAGCAGCCAAGATTTTGTGGGATGGGATTCACCCCTCCACTTT	CASSQDFVGWDSPLHF
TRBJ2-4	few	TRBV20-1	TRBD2	TGCAGTGCCCCTTGGCCGGGACTAGGACCCGTTCAGTACTTC	CSAPWPGLGPVQYF
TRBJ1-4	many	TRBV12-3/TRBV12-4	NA	TGTGCCAGCAGGGCCGGGACGGGTGAAAAACTGTTTTTT	CASRAGTGEKLFF
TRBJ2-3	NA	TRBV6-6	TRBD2	TGTGCCAGCTGGTCGGGTAGGACTAGCGGCACAGATACGCAGTATTTT	CASWSGRTSGTDTQYF
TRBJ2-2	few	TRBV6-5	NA	TGTGCCAGCAGTCACGCCTTCACAGCGGCTAACACCGGGGAGCTGTTTTTT	CASSHAFTAANTGELFF
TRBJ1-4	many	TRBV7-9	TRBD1	TGTGCCAGCAGCTCGACAGGGAGAATTAACGAAAAACTGTTTTTT	CASSSTGRINEKLFF
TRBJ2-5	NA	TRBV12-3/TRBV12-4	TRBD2	TGTGCCAGCAGCGTCGCCCCGGGAGGGGGTGGAGAGACCCAGTACTTC	CASSVAPGGGGETQYF
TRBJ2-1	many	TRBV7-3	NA	TGTGCCAGCAGCTTAGGCAGTAACAATGAGCAGTTCTTC	CASSLGSNNEQFF
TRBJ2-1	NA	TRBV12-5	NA	TGTGCTAGTGGTTTCGGGGACACGCGGGAGCAGTTCTTC	CASGFGDTREQFF
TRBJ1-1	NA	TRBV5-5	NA	TGTGCCAGCAGCTTCGACAGCAACACTGAAGCTTTCTTT	CASSFDSNTEAFF
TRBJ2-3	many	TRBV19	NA	TGTGCCAGTAGTATGAAACAGAGGGCGTTGGATACGCAGTATTTT	CASSMKQRALDTQYF
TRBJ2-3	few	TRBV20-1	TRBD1	TGCAGTGCCGGGGCCGGGACAGGGGGTGCAGATACGCAGTATTTT	CSAGAGTGGADTQYF
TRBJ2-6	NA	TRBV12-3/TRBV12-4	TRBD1	TGTGCCAGCAGGGAGACAGGGTACGGGGCCACCGTCCTGACTTTC	CASRETGYGATVLTF
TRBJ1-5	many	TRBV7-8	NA	TGTGCCAGCAGCTTAGCTGGGCAGGGCCGTCAGCCCCAGCATTTT	CASSLAGQGRQPQHF
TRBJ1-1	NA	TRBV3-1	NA	TGTGCCAGCAGCCCTCTCCGTGAAGAAACTGAAGCTTTCTTT	CASSPLREETEAFF
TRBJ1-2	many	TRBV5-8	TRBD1	TGTGCCAGCAGCTTACTAACCGGACAGGGGAGCTACACCTTC	CASSLLTGQGSYTF
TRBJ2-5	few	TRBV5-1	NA	TGCGCCAGCAGCTTGGCTACTATGGCCTACGAGACCCAGTACTTC	CASSLATMAYETQYF
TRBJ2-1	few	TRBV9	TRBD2	TGTGCCAGCAGCGGAAGGACTAGCGGGAGCAATGAGCCGTTCTTC	CASSGRTSGSNEPFF
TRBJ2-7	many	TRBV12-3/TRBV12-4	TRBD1	TGTGCCAGCAGTTTATTTATACCCGGGACAGGGGTTCGAGAGCAGTACTTC	CASSLFIPGTGVREQYF
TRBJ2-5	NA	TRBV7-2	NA	TGTGCCGGCAGCTTTGCGGGAGAGACCCAGTACTTC	CAGSFAGETQYF
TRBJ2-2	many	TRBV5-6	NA	TGTGCCAGCAGCGGCCAGGGACGCCCGTCCGGGGAGCTGTTTTTT	CASSGQGRPSGELFF
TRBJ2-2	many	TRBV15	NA	TGTGCCACCAGCAGAGGCGCGGCGAACACCGGGGAGCTGTTTTTT	CATSRGAANTGELFF
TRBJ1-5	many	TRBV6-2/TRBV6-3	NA	TGTGCCAGCAGTCACTCGAGGCCCCGGGATAACTTTCCCCAGCATTTT	CASSHSRPRDNFPQHF
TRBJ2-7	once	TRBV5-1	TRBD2	TGCGCCGGCAGCTTGGAAGGGACTAGCGGCACTCAATGGGACTTC	CAGSLEGTSGTQWDF
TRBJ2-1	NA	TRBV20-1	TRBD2	TGCAGTGCTAGAGTAGCGGGAGTCTACACTGAGCAGTTCTTC	CSARVAGVYTEQFF
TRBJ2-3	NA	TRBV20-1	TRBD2	TGCAGTGCTAGAGATCCGGGACTAGCGGCTAGTACGCAGTATTTT	CSARDPGLAASTQYF
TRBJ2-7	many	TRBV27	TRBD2	TGTGCCAGCAGTTTAGTGGGACTACCCGGCAAGCACGAGCAGTACTTC	CASSLVGLPGKHEQYF
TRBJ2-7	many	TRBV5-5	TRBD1	TGTGCCAGCAGCCTACGACCGGGACAGGGGGTCTACGAGCAGTACTTC	CASSLRPGQGVYEQYF
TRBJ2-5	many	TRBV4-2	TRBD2	TGTGCCAGCAGCCAAGATACTGGGGGGGTGGACCAAGAGACCCAGTACTTC	CASSQDTGGVDQETQYF
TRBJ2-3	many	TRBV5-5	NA	TGTGCCAGCAGCTCCGCAATTACCCCTACGAGGGATACGCAGTATTTT	CASSSAITPTRDTQYF
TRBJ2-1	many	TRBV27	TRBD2	TGTGCCAGCAGTTTATCCGGACTAGCGCATGAGCAGTTCTTC	CASSLSGLAHEQFF
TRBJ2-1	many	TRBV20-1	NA	TGCAGTGCTACCCAGGAAACTCCGAGCTCCTACAATGAGCAGTTCTTC	CSATQETPSSYNEQFF
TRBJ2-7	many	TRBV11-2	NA	TGTGCCAGCAGCCCCGGGACTTCCTACGAGCAGTACTTC	CASSPGTSYEQYF
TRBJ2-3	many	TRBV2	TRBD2	TGTGCCAGCAGTGAAGCGGCTAGCGGGAGGTTGGAGTATTTT	CASSEAASGRLEYF
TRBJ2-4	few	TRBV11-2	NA	TGTGCCAGCAGCCAAGCATTCGGGGGACTCGAAATTCCAAAGGACATTCAGTACTTC	CASSQAFGGLEIPKDIQYF
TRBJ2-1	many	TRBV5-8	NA	TGTGCCAGCAGCTCCTCCGGTGAGCAGTTCTTC	CASSSSGEQFF
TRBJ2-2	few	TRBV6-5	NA	TGTGCCAGCAGTTACTCCCCCGTGACCGGGGAGCTGTTTTTT	CASSYSPVTGELFF
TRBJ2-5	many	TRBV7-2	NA	TGTGCCAGCAGCTTAGTTAAACAGACCCAGTACTTC	CASSLVKQTQYF
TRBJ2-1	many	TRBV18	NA	TGTGCCAGCTCACCGGAGACTAGCTCCTACAATGAGCAGTTCTTC	CASSPETSSYNEQFF
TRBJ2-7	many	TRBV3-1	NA	TGTGCCAGCAGCCCGTTCAGGGCCTACGAGCAGTACTTC	CASSPFRAYEQYF
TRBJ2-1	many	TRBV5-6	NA	TGTGCCAGCAGCTCCATCTGGCGTCATGAGCAGTTCTTC	CASSSIWRHEQFF
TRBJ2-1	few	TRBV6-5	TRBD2	TGTGCCAGCAGCGCCGGGACTAGCGGGAGTCGTCGGTTCTTC	CASSAGTSGSRRFF
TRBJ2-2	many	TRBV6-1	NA	TGTGCCGGCTATACAGGGCCCGGGGAGCTGTTTTTT	CAGYTGPGELFF
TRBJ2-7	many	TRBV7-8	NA	TGTGCCAGCAGCTTAATACGTAGGGGTCGTGAGGAGCAGTACTTC	CASSLIRRGREEQYF
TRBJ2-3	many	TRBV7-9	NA	TGTGCCAGCAGCTTTCCCACCTGGGGGACAGATACGCAGTATTTT	CASSFPTWGTDTQYF
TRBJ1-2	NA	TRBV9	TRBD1	TGTGCCAGCAGCGTTGGACAGGGGGCCGGCTACACCTTC	CASSVGQGAGYTF
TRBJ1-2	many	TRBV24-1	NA	TGTGCCACCAGTGAAGCCACTCAGACTAACTATGGCTACACCTTC	CATSEATQTNYGYTF